This T cell receptor beta chain was found in a study of blood T cell repertoires in COVID-19. This CDR3 is 15 amino acids long. V lost 3 bases to trimming and J lost 2 bases; unmatched junction nucleotides: 4. Germline V lookup: CDR1 KGHSH, CDR2 LQKENI. Study processing details: Nucleated cell number was recorded as an estimate derived from reference gene primer amplification. Profiling relied on immunoSEQ multiplex PCR, and the TCRdb table lists in-frame clones only, not all of them. The DNA was the basis for D and trimming; V, J and clone size are from that table. The sample includes fewer than 200,000 clones, roughly nine tenths seen only once; the top ten take over 0.95%.

Specimen: PBMCs or T cells enriched from blood (not recorded which). The receptor's source is a human donor with acute COVID-19. The donor label of this sample is uncertain. The chain combines TRBV18 with TRBJ1-3, with 7 positions matching TRBD1. This chain's CDR3 is CASSPDRVPGNTIYF. CDR3 coding DNA: TGTGCCAGCTCACCCGACAGGGTCCCTGGAAACACCATATATTTT.